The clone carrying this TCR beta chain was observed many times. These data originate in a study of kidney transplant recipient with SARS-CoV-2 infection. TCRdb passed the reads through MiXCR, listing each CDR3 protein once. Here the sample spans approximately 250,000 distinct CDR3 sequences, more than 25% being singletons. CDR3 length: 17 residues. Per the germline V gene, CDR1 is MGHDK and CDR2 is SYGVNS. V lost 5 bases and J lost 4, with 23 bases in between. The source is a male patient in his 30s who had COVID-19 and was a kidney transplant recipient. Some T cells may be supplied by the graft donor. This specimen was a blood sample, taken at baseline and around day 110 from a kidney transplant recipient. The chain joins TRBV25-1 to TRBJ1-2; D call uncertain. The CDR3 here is CASSSPGELGKTYGYTF. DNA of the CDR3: TGTGCCAGCAGTAGTCCGGGAGAACTGGGAAAGACCTATGGCTACACCTTC.